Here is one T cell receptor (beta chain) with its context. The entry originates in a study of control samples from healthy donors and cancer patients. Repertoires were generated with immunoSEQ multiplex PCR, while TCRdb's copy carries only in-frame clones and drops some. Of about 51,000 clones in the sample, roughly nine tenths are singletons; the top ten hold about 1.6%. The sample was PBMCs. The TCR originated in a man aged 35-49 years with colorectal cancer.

Written as DNA, the CDR3 is TGTGCCAGCAGTCTCAGGGGGCTTAACTACGAGCAGTACTTC. The encoded protein is CASSLRGLNYEQYF. This chain uses TRBV5-6 with TRBJ2-7, with 8 bases that match TRBD1. Germline V CDR1 and CDR2: SGHDT, YYEEEE. The CDR3 totals 14 residues. V dropped 5 bases and J dropped 3; count of bases not matched to a gene: 7.